Sequencing of this TCR beta chain was carried out in a study of shared clonotypes between healthy human individuals. With respect to this clone: Antigen specificity is unknown.

Findings and caveats of the study: In having few donors, the study represented limited genetic and exposure-history diversity.

Germline V CDR1 and CDR2: LNHDA, SQIVND (reference sequence). Trimming took 0 bases from V and 7 from J, leaving 18 bases between them. This CDR3 contains 17 residues. Once extracted for a subset, genomic DNA was divided evenly among several immunoSEQ plates. Methods used by the authors: ImmunoSEQ gave junction-only sequences without quality scores, so filtering differed. Measured with immunoSEQ multiplex PCR; TCRdb has only the in-frame clones, and not every one. The D gene and trimming were derived from the DNA, and the V and J assignments and clone size from that table. The sample includes approximately 1,000,000 clones, 60% to 85% of them seen just once.

The sequenced sample was memory CD4+ T cells from PBMCs. Subset noted: CD45RA-negative fraction. This chain uses TRBV19 with TRBJ1-4; no firm D call. The sequence came from a man aged 18 to 35 in good health. Some clones in this sample may be carry-over from other donors' samples. The CDR3, as DNA: TGTGCCAGTAGTATAGATGGAGGCAGCCCAGTGCGTGAAAAACTGTTTTTT. Its translation is CASSIDGGSPVREKLFF. Full variable domain (rest looked up from reference TRBV19 and TRBJ1-4): DGGITQSPKYLFRKEGQNVTLSCEQNLNHDAMYWYRQDPGQGLRLIYYSQIVNDFQKGDIAEGYSVSREKKESFPLTVTSAQKNPTAFYLCASSIDGGSPVREKLFFGSGTQLSVL.